These T cell receptor beta chains were read from a single sample in a study of T cells in Graves' hyperthyroidism and ophthalmopathy. Via MiXCR, TCRdb re-called the multiplex PCR reads, giving one row per CDR3 protein. This sample has approximately 560,000 distinct CDR3 sequences, with around 46% found just once. The sequenced sample consisted of peripheral blood or thyroid tissue (not recorded which). Receptors originate from a woman aged 18-35 years with Graves' hyperthyroidism. Each CDR3 is given with its conserved first and last residue. A D gene is named only where the DNA matches it firmly. Clone size is shown for a subset of rows, as once, few, many or a class of expanded clone.

V,size,J,D,CDR3,DNA
TRBV10-3,-,TRBJ2-7,TRBD1,CASSYTGQGIHEQYF,TGTGCCAGCAGTTACACGGGACAGGGAATCCACGAGCAGTACTTC
TRBV9,few,TRBJ2-6,-,CASSPHHRVANVLTF,TGTGCCAGCAGCCCACACCACAGGGTGGCCAACGTCCTGACTTTC
TRBV7-9,few,TRBJ1-1,TRBD1,CASLDRGGTEAFF,TGTGCCAGCCTGGACAGGGGCGGCACTGAAGCTTTCTTT
TRBV7-2,-,TRBJ2-6,TRBD2,CASSQAGYGANVLTF,TGTGCCAGCAGCCAAGCGGGGTATGGGGCCAACGTCCTGACTTTC
TRBV29-1,-,TRBJ1-2,-,CSRDGGIYGYTF,TGCAGCCGGGACGGGGGAATCTATGGCTACACCTTC
TRBV5-4,few,TRBJ2-7,TRBD1,CASSPGTGVYEQYF,TGTGCCAGCAGCCCGGGGACAGGAGTCTACGAGCAGTACTTC
TRBV2,-,TRBJ2-5,TRBD1,CASSFSGQGPRRTQYF,TGTGCCAGCAGTTTCTCAGGACAGGGACCAAGACGGACCCAGTACTTC
TRBV10-3,few,TRBJ2-2,TRBD1,CAISGETGGFTGELFF,TGTGCCATCAGTGGTGAGACAGGGGGTTTCACCGGGGAGCTGTTTTTT
TRBV10-3,-,TRBJ2-2,TRBD1,CAISGGAGQGDTGELFF,TGTGCCATCAGTGGCGGAGCGGGACAGGGGGACACCGGGGAGCTGTTTTTT
TRBV9,few,TRBJ2-5,-,CASSVEGGEETQYF,TGTGCCAGCAGCGTAGAGGGGGGAGAAGAGACCCAGTACTTC
TRBV19,-,TRBJ1-2,-,CASSKSGRNYGYTF,TGTGCCAGTAGTAAGTCAGGGCGGAACTATGGCTACACCTTC
TRBV20-1,few,TRBJ2-5,TRBD2,CSARSGGRETQYF,TGCAGTGCTAGGTCGGGAGGGAGAGAGACCCAGTACTTC
TRBV10-3,-,TRBJ2-7,TRBD2,CAISSSSGTSMSYEQYF,TGTGCCATCAGTTCATCCTCCGGGACTAGCATGTCCTACGAGCAGTACTTC
TRBV29-1,many,TRBJ2-7,TRBD2,CSVASGRSSYEQYF,TGCAGCGTGGCTAGCGGGAGGAGCTCCTACGAGCAGTACTTC
TRBV7-9,-,TRBJ2-5,TRBD1,CASGRDRGRQETQYF,TGTGCCAGCGGCCGCGACAGGGGCCGCCAAGAGACCCAGTACTTC
TRBV7-2,-,TRBJ2-5,-,CASSPGGAEETQYF,TGTGCCAGCAGCCCAGGTGGGGCGGAGGAGACCCAGTACTTC
TRBV10-3,many,TRBJ2-7,-,CASSEGRGNYEQYF,TGTGCCAGCAGTGAGGGACGCGGAAACTACGAGCAGTACTTC
TRBV7-9,few,TRBJ1-6,-,CASSLGQSPLHF,TGTGCCAGCAGCTTAGGACAGTCACCCCTCCACTTT
TRBV11-1,-,TRBJ1-2,-,CASSSAGADYGYTF,TGTGCCAGCAGCTCCGCTGGGGCGGACTATGGCTACACCTTC
TRBV10-3,-,TRBJ1-2,-,CASSGGLSLYGYTF,TGTGCCAGCAGTGGGGGATTGTCCCTCTATGGCTACACCTTC
TRBV14,-,TRBJ1-1,-,CASSYGANTEAFF,TGTGCCAGCAGTTACGGGGCGAACACTGAAGCTTTCTTT
TRBV20-1,-,TRBJ1-1,-,CSARGLSEAFF,TGCAGTGCTAGAGGGTTATCTGAAGCTTTCTTT
TRBV20-1,-,TRBJ1-2,-,CSARDSGRGNYGYTF,TGCAGTGCTAGAGATTCGGGCAGGGGTAACTATGGCTACACCTTC
TRBV25-1,few,TRBJ1-2,-,CASSSRAGGGYTF,TGTGCCAGCAGTTCCCGGGCCGGTGGTGGCTACACCTTC
TRBV25-1,many,TRBJ1-2,-,CASSNSAGTNYGYTF,TGTGCCAGCAGTAACTCGGCAGGGACTAACTATGGCTACACCTTC
TRBV20-1,-,TRBJ1-6,-,CSLQDRNSPLHF,TGCAGTTTGCAGGACCGAAATTCACCCCTCCACTTT
TRBV15,-,TRBJ2-7,TRBD2,CATSKRAGGLTGELYF,TGTGCCACCAGCAAGAGGGCGGGAGGTCTCACCGGGGAGCTGTACTTC
TRBV19,-,TRBJ2-6,TRBD2,CASSGGGNVLTF,TGTGCCAGCAGCGGCGGGGGCAACGTCCTGACTTTC
TRBV20-1,many,TRBJ2-7,-,CSAKGPVGGEQYF,TGCAGTGCTAAGGGTCCGGTGGGAGGCGAGCAGTACTTC
TRBV25-1,-,TRBJ1-4,TRBD1,CASCGQVNEKLFF,TGTGCCAGCTGCGGACAGGTCAATGAAAAACTGTTTTTT
TRBV25-1,once,TRBJ1-2,-,CASVEVGWVGGYTF,TGTGCCAGCGTTGAAGTTGGATGGGTAGGAGGCTACACCTTC
TRBV5-1,-,TRBJ1-1,-,CASSELMNTEAFF,TGCGCCAGCAGCGAGCTCATGAACACTGAAGCTTTCTTT
TRBV7-8,many,TRBJ1-4,-,CASSSRGSDGKLFF,TGTGCCAGCAGCTCTAGGGGATCTGATGGGAAACTGTTTTTT
TRBV7-9,-,TRBJ2-2,-,CASRPTGITGELFF,TGTGCCAGCAGGCCAACAGGGATCACCGGGGAGCTGTTTTTT
TRBV29-1,few,TRBJ1-1,-,CSVGAGEAFF,TGCAGCGTTGGAGCAGGTGAAGCTTTCTTT
TRBV11-1,-,TRBJ1-1,-,CASSSQEANSNTEAFF,TGTGCCAGCAGCTCCCAGGAGGCAAATTCGAACACTGAAGCTTTCTTT
TRBV12-3/TRBV12-4,many,TRBJ1-5,-,CASRTLGQPQHF,TGTGCCAGCAGGACATTAGGTCAGCCCCAGCATTTT
TRBV25-1,once,TRBJ2-7,-,CASLAGNSYEQYF,TGTGCCAGCCTCGCCGGGAACTCCTACGAGCAGTACTTC
TRBV7-3,-,TRBJ2-7,TRBD2,CASSKTSGSYEQYF,TGTGCCAGCAGCAAGACTAGCGGCTCCTACGAGCAGTACTTC
TRBV7-9,many,TRBJ2-5,-,CASSSDLQETQYF,TGTGCCAGCAGCTCGGACCTTCAAGAGACCCAGTACTTC
TRBV7-8,-,TRBJ2-7,-,CASSQLHTYEQYF,TGTGCCAGCAGCCAACTGCACACCTACGAGCAGTACTTC
TRBV29-1,-,TRBJ1-1,-,CSAIGPMNTEAFF,TGCAGCGCAATAGGTCCGATGAACACTGAAGCTTTCTTT
TRBV15,-,TRBJ2-5,-,CATSRDKSGRTQYF,TGTGCCACCAGCAGAGATAAGAGCGGCCGGACCCAGTACTTC
TRBV25-1,many,TRBJ2-7,-,CASSDASESSYEQYF,TGTGCCAGCAGTGACGCTAGCGAGAGCTCCTACGAGCAGTACTTC
TRBV2,few,TRBJ1-1,-,CASTGAAPEAFF,TGTGCCAGCACTGGGGCAGCTCCTGAAGCTTTCTTT
TRBV10-3,many,TRBJ1-5,TRBD1,CAISGTGVQPQHF,TGTGCCATCAGTGGGACAGGGGTCCAGCCCCAGCATTTT
TRBV25-1,-,TRBJ1-5,TRBD1,CASSPQGRMSVNQPQHF,TGTGCCAGCTCACCACAGGGGCGGATGAGCGTGAATCAGCCCCAGCATTTT
TRBV10-1,many,TRBJ1-2,TRBD1,CASIKTGTAYGYTF,TGCGCCAGCATCAAGACCGGGACAGCCTATGGCTACACCTTC
TRBV2,-,TRBJ1-5,-,CASSGAGGYNQPQHF,TGTGCCAGCAGCGGAGCGGGGGGCTACAATCAGCCCCAGCATTTT
TRBV19,-,TRBJ1-5,-,CASRFWVSANKGNQPQHF,TGTGCCAGCAGATTCTGGGTTTCCGCGAATAAGGGCAATCAGCCCCAGCATTTT
TRBV29-1,-,TRBJ2-7,TRBD2,CSVCQGLAGGPCEQYF,TGCAGCGTGTGCCAGGGACTAGCGGGAGGGCCCTGCGAGCAGTACTTC
TRBV7-9,many,TRBJ1-5,TRBD1,CASSLWTGGKGQPQHF,TGTGCCAGCAGCTTGTGGACAGGTGGGAAGGGTCAGCCCCAGCATTTT
TRBV25-1,-,TRBJ1-6,-,CASSGPSGKNSPLHF,TGTGCCAGCAGTGGTCCCTCCGGGAAGAATTCACCCCTCCACTTT
TRBV7-9,many,TRBJ1-4,-,CASSFRDDNEKLFF,TGTGCCAGCAGCTTCCGGGACGACAATGAAAAACTGTTTTTT
TRBV6-6,-,TRBJ1-5,-,CASLGLPRQPQHF,TGTGCCAGCCTCGGACTCCCGAGGCAGCCCCAGCATTTT
TRBV7-9,many,TRBJ2-5,-,CASSWTTGLQETQYF,TGTGCCAGCAGCTGGACGACAGGATTACAAGAGACCCAGTACTTC
TRBV7-2,few,TRBJ1-1,-,CASSLEWGGQAFF,TGTGCCAGCAGCTTGGAATGGGGAGGGCAAGCTTTCTTT